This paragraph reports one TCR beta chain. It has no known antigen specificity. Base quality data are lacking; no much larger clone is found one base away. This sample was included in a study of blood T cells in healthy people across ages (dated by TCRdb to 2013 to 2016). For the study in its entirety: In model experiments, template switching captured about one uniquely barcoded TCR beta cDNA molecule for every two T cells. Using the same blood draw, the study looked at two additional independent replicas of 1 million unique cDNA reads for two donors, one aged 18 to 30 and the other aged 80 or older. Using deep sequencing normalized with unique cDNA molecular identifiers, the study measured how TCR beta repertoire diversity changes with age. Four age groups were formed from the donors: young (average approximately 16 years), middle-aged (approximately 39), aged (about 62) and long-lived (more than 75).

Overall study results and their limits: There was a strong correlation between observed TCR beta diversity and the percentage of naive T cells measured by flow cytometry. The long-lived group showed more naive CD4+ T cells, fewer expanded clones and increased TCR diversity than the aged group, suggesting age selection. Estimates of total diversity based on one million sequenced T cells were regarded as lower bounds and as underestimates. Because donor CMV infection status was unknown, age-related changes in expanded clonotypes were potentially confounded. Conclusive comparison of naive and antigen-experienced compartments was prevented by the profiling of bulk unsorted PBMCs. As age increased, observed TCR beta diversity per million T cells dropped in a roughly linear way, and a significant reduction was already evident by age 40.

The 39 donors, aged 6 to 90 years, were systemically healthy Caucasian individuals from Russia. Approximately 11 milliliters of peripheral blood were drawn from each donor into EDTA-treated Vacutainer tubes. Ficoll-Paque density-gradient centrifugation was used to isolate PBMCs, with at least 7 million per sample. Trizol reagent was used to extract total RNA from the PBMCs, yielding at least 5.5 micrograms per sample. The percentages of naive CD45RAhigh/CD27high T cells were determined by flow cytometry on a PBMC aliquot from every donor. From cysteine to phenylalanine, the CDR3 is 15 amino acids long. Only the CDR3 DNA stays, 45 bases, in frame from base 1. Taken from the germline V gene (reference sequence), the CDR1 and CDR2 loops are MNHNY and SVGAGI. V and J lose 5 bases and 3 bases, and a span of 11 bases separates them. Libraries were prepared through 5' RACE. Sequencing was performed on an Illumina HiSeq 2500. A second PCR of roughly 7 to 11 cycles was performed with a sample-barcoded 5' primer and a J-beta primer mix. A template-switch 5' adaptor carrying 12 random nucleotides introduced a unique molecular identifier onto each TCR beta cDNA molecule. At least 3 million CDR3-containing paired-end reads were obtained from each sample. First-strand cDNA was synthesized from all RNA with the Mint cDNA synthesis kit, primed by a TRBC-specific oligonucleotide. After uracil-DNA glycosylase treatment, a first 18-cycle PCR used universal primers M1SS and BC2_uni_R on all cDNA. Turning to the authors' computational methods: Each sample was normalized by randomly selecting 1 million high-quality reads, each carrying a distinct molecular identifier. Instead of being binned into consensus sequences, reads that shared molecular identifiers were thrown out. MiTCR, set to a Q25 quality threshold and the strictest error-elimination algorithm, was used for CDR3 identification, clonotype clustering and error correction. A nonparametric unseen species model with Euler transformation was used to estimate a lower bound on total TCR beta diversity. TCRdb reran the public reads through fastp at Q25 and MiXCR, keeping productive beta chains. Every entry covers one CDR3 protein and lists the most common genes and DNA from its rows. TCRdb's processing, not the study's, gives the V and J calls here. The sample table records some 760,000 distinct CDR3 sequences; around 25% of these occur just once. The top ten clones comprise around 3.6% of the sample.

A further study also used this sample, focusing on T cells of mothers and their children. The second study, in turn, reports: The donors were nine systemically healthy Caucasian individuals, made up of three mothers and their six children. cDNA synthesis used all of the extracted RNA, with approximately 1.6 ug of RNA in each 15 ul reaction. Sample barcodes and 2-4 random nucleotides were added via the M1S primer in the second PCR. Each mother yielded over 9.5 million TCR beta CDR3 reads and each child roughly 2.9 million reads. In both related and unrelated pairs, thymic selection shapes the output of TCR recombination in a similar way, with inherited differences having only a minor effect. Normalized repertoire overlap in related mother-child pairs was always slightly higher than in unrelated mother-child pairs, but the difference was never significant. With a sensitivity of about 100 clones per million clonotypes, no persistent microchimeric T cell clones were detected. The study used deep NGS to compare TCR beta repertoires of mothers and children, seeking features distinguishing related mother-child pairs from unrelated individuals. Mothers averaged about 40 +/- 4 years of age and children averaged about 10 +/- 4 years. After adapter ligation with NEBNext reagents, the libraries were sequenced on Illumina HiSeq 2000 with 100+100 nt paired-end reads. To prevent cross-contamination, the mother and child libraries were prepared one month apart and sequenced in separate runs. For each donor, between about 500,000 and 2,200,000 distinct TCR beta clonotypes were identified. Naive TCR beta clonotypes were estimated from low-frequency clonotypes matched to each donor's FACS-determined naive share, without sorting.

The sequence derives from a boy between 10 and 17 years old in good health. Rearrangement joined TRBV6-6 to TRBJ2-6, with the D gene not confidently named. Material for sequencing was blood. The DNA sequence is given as TGTGCCAGCAGTAATGGTGGTCTTGGGGCCAACGTCCTGACTTTC. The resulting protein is CASSNGGLGANVLTF.